The entry below gives a single T cell receptor beta chain sequence along with its context. CDR3 size: 16 residues. Germline loops: CDR1 MDHEN, CDR2 SYDVKM. Trimming stripped 5 bases from V and 4 bases from J, with 18 bases between. The source of the sample is a study of control samples from healthy donors and cancer patients. The repertoire was sequenced with immunoSEQ multiplex PCR; TCRdb's copy has only in-frame clones and lacks some. This table has roughly 80,000 clones, approximately 89% appearing once. The chain links TRBV28 to TRBJ1-5; D might be TRBD1 (5 bases). This clonotype was sampled from a man aged 50 to 59 in good health. Sequencing input: blood. The CDR3 here is CASSVYRSDFNQPQHF. The CDR3 DNA sequence: TGTGCCAGCAGTGTATACAGGTCCGATTTTAATCAGCCCCAGCATTTT.